The T cell receptor beta chain described here comes from a study of blood T cell repertoires in COVID-19. Method: immunoSEQ multiplex PCR; TCRdb's copy keeps in-frame clones and lacks some. Here the sample spans approximately 140,000 clones, 87% being singletons. This CDR3 spans 15 amino acids. Germline V CDR1 and CDR2: SGHDT, YYEEEE. With 3 bases removed from V and 4 bases from J, the gap between germline ends came to 14 bases. In its sample, this clone was seen a few times. Source material: peripheral blood. The sequence was collected from a woman between 35 and 50 years old with acute or convalescent COVID-19. J is TRBJ1-3 and V is TRBV5-6; D might be TRBD1 (5 bases). CDR3: CASSSGGTLGNTIYF. DNA of the CDR3: TGTGCCAGCAGCTCCGGCGGGACGCTGGGAAACACCATATATTTT.